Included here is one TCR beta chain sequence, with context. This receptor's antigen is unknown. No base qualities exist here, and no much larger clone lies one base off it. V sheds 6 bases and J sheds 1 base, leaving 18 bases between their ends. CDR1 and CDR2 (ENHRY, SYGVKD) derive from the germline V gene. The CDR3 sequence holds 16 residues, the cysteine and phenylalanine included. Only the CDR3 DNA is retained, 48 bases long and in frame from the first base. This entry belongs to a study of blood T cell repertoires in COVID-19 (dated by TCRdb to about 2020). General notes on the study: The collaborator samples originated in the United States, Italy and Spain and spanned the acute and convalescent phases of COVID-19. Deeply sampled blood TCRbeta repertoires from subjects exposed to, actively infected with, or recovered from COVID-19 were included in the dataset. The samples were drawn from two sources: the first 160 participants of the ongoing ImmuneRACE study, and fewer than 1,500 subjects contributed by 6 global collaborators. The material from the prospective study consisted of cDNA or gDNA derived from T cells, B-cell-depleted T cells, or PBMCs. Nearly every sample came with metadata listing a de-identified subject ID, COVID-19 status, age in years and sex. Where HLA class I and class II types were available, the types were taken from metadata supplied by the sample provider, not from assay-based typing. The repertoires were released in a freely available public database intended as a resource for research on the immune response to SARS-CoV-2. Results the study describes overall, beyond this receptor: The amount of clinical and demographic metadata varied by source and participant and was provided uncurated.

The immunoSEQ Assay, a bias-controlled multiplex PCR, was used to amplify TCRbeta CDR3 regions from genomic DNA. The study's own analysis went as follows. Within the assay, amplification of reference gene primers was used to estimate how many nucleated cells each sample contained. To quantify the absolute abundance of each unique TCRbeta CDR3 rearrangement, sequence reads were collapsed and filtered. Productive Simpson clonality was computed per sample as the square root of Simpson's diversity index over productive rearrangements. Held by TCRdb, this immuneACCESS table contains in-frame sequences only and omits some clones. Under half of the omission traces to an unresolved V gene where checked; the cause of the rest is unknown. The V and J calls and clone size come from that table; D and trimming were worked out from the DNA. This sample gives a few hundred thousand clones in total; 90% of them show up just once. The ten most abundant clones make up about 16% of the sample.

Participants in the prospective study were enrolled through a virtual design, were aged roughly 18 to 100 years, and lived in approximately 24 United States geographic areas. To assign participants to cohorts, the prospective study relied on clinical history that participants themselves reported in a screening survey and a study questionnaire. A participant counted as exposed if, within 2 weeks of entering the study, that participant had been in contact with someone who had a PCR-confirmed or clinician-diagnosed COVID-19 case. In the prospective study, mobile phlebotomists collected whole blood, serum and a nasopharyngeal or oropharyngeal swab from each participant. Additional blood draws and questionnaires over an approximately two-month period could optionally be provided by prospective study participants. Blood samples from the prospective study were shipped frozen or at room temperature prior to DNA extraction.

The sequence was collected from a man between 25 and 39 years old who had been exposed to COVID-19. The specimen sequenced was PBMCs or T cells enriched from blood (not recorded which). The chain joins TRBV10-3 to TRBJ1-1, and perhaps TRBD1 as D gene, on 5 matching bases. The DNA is TGTGCCATCAGGGACCCCGACAGTGGGTGGAACACTGAAGCTTTCTTT. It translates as CAIRDPDSGWNTEAFF.